This TCR beta chain was captured in a study of blood T cells in healthy people across ages. The study recruited healthy Caucasian donors from Russia who were aged about 6 to 90. Total RNA was extracted at no less than 5 micrograms per sample. Next came a second PCR, run for about 7 to 12 cycles, which used a sample-barcoded 5' primer along with a J-beta primer mix. Each CDR3 protein is one row after TCRdb ran MiXCR on the 5' RACE reads. The sample includes roughly 2 million distinct CDR3 sequences, roughly 49% seen only once; the top ten take 2.1%. V was shortened by 0 bases and J by 1 base, with 14 bases between the two germline ends. CDR3 length equals 16 residues. The germline CDR1 and CDR2 sequences are SQVTM and ANQGSEA. The study, taken as a whole, reports: Strong correlation linked observed beta diversity and percent naive T cells. The study could not conclusively compare naive and antigen-experienced cells, given its unsorted PBMCs.

This clonotype was detected a few times. Its antigen is still unknown. The specimen was blood. The V call is TRBV29-1, the J call TRBJ2-3; a weak D match, TRBD2 (6 bases). The sequence came from a woman aged 40 to 50 in good health. The CDR3 coding sequence is TGCAGCGTTGAAGATCGGCGGGGTACTGGCACAGATACGCAGTATTTT. Encoded protein: CSVEDRRGTGTDTQYF.